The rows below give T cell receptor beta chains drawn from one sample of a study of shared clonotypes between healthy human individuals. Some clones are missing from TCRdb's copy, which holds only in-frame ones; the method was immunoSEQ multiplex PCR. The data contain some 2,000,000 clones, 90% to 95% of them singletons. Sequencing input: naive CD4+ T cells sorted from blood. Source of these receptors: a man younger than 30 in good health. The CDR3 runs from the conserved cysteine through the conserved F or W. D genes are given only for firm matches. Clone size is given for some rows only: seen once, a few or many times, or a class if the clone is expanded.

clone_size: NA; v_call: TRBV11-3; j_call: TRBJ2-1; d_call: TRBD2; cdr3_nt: TGTGCCAGCAGCTGGTCGGCGGGAGGGGCCTACAATGAGCAGTTCTTC; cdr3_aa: CASSWSAGGAYNEQFF
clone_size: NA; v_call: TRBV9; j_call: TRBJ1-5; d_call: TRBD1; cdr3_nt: TGTGCCAGCAGCGGGGGACAGGACAATCAGCCCCAGCATTTT; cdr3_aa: CASSGGQDNQPQHF
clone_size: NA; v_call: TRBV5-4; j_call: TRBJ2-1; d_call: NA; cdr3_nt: TGTGCCAGCAGCTTAGTTAGCGCCTACAATGAGCAGTTCTTC; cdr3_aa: CASSLVSAYNEQFF
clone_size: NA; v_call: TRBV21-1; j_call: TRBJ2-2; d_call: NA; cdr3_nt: TGTGCCAGCCAAAAGTTCAACACCGGGGAGCTGTTTTTT; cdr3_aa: CASQKFNTGELFF
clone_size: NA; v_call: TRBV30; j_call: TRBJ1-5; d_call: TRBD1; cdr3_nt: TGTGCCTGGAGTCCAGGGACAGGGGGGGGGAATCAGCCCCAGCATTTT; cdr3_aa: CAWSPGTGGGNQPQHF
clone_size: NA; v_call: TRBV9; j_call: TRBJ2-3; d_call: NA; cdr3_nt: TGTGCCAGCAGCGTAGACCCGGGGTTGGAGGGAGTAAGGACAGATACGCAGTATTTT; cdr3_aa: CASSVDPGLEGVRTDTQYF
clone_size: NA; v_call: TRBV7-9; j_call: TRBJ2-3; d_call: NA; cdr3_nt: TGTGCCAGCAGCTCGGCCTTGGTGCCCTCCGCAGATACGCAGTATTTT; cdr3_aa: CASSSALVPSADTQYF
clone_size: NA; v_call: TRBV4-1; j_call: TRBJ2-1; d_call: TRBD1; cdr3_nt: TGCGCCAGCAGCCGGGGAGGGACAGGGCTAAATGAGCAGTTCTTC; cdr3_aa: CASSRGGTGLNEQFF
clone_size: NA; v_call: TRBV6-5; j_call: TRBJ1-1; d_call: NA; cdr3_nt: TGTGCCAGCAGTCCACGGCGGGGGAGGACTGAAGCTTTCTTT; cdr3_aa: CASSPRRGRTEAFF
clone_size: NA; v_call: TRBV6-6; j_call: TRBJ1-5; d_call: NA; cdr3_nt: TGTGCCAGCAACACGGTACCCCAGCATTTT; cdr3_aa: CASNTVPQHF
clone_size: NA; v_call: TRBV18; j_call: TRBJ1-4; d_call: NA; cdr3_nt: TGTGCCAGCTCACCACCACCCAGGGCTGAAAAACTGTTTTTT; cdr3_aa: CASSPPPRAEKLFF
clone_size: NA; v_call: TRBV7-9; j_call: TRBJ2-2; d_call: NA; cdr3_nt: TGTGCCAGCAGCCAGGACACCGGGGAGCTGTTTTTT; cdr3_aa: CASSQDTGELFF
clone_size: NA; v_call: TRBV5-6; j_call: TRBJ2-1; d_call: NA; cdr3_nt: TGTGCCAGCAGCCGGCAGACCAATGAGCAGTTCTTC; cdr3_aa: CASSRQTNEQFF
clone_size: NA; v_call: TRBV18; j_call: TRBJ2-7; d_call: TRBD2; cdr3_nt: TGTGCCAGCTCACCGAACCCGGGGGGCGAGCAGTACTTC; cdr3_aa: CASSPNPGGEQYF
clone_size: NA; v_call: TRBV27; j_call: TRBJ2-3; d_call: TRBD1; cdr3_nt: TGTGCCAGCGGTTTGGACAGGGGGGATACGCAGTATTTT; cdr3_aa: CASGLDRGDTQYF
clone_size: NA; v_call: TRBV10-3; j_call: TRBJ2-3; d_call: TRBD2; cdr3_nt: TGTGCCATCAGTAAACTAGCGGGGGGGCCAGCAGATACGCAGTATTTT; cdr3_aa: CAISKLAGGPADTQYF
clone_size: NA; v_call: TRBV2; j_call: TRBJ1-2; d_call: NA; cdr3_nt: TGTGCCAGCGGGGCTCAGGTTATAGGAGATGGCTACACCTTC; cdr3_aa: CASGAQVIGDGYTF
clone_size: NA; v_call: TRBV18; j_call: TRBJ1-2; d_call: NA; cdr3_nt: TGTGCCAGCTCACCCCGGCAGACTGGCTATGGCTACACCTTC; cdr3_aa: CASSPRQTGYGYTF
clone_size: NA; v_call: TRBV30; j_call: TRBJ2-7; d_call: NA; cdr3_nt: TGTGCCTGGAAGGGCGGGCGCTCCTACGAGCAGTACTTC; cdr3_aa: CAWKGGRSYEQYF
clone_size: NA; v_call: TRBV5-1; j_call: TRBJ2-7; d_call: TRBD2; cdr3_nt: TGCGCCAGCCGGGCGGGGGGCTCAGGGAAATACGAGCAGTACTTC; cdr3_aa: CASRAGGSGKYEQYF
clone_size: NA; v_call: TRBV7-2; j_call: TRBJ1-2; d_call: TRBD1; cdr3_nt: TGTGCCAGCACCCAAGGTGGGACAGGGGGCGTTAGTGGCTACACCTTC; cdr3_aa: CASTQGGTGGVSGYTF
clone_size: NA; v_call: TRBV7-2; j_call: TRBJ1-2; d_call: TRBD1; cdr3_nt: TGTGCCAGCAGCCCTGGGACAGTCTATGGCTACACCTTC; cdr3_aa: CASSPGTVYGYTF
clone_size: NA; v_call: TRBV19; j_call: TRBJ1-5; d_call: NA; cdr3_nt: TGTGCCAGTAACCCCAGGGGCAATCAGCCCCAGCATTTT; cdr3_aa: CASNPRGNQPQHF
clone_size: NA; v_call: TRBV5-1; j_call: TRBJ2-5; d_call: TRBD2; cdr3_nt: TGCGCCAGCAGCAACCTAGCGGGAGGCCAAGAGACCCAGTACTTC; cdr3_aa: CASSNLAGGQETQYF
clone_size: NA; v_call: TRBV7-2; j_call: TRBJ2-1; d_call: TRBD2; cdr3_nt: TGTGCCAGCAGCCCCCGGACTAGCGGGGAGGGTGAGCAGTTCTTC; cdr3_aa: CASSPRTSGEGEQFF
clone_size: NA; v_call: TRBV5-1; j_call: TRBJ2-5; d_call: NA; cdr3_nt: TGCGCCAGCAGCCCCTCCCCGGGCCCAGGGGTTGAGACCCAGTACTTC; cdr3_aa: CASSPSPGPGVETQYF
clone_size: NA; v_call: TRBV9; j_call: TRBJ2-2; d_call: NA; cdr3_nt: TGTGCCAGCAGCGTAGATCCCACCTCACGCAACACCGGGGAGCTGTTTTTT; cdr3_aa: CASSVDPTSRNTGELFF
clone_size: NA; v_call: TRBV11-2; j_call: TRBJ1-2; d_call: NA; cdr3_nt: TGTGCCAGCAGGAAGGCGGGGGTGAACTATGGCTACACCTTC; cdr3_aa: CASRKAGVNYGYTF
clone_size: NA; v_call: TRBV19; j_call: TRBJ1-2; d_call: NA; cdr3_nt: TGTGCCAGTAGTATAGATAGGCCCCGGTACGGCTACACCTTC; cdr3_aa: CASSIDRPRYGYTF
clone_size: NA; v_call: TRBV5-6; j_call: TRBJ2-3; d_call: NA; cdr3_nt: TGTGCCAGCAGCTTGGTTGCCAGGGTCACGGATACGCAGTATTTT; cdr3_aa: CASSLVARVTDTQYF
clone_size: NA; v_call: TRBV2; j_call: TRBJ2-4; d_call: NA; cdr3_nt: TGTGCCAGCAGTGAACATTCAAACATTCAGTACTTC; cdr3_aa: CASSEHSNIQYF
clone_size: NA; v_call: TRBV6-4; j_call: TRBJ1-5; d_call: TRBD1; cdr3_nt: TGTGCCACCGAGGGACAGGGGGCCTTCCAAGGGGATCAGCCCCAGCATTTT; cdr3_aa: CATEGQGAFQGDQPQHF
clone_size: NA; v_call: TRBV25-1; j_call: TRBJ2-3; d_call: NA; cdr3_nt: TGTGCCAGCAGCCCCCACGGCCGAGGGGGGTCAGATACGCAGTATTTT; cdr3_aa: CASSPHGRGGSDTQYF
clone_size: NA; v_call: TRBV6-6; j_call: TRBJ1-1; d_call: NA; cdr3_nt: TGTGCCAGCAGTTACCTCAGTGAAGCTTTCTTT; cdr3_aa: CASSYLSEAFF
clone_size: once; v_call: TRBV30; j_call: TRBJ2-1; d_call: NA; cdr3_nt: TGTGCCTGGAGCGCCTCTGGAAATGAGCAGTTCTTC; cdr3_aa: CAWSASGNEQFF
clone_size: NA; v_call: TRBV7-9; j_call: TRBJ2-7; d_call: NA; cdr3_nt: TGTGCCAGCAGCTTAGCGAGTTCCGGACACGGAGGGGGAAGACAGTACTTC; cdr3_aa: CASSLASSGHGGGRQYF
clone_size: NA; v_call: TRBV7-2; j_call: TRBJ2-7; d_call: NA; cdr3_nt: TGTGCCAGCAGCTTAGTCGGAGGGTCTGCCTACGAGCAGTACTTC; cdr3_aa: CASSLVGGSAYEQYF